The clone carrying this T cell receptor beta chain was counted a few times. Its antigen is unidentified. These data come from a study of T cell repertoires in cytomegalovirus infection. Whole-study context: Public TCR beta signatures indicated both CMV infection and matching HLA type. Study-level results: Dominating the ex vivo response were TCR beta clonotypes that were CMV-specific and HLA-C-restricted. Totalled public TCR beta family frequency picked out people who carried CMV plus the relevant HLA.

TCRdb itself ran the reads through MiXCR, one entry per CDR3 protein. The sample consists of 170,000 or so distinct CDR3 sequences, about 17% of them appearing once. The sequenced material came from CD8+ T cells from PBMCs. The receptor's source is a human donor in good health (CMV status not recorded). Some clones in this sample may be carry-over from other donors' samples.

The CDR3 is CASSLGVGVNYGYTF. Here the CDR3 DNA reads TGTGCCAGCAGCTTAGGGGTAGGGGTTAACTATGGCTACACCTTC. The chain couples TRBV7-3 to TRBJ1-2, with D possibly matching TRBD1 (5 bases). CDR1 SGHTA and CDR2 FQGTGA come from the germline V gene. Between the trimmed V and J ends, which lost 2 bases and 1 base, there was a span of 11 bases. This CDR3 is 15 amino acids long.